This is a list of T cell receptor beta chains from one sample in a study of blood T cell repertoires in COVID-19. TCRdb keeps only in-frame clones here, not all; method: immunoSEQ multiplex PCR. The profile shows 150,000 or so clones, 80% to 85% of them singletons. The specimen sequenced was peripheral blood. Receptors originate from a human donor in a cohort sampled during active COVID-19. The CDR3 runs from the conserved cysteine through the conserved F or W. D genes are given only for firm matches. Clone size appears in some rows only: once, few, many, or a class for an expanded clone.

clone size: -
J gene: TRBJ1-4
D gene: -
V gene: TRBV7-9
CDR3 protein: CASSFGVLENEKLFF
CDR3 DNA: TGTGCCAGCAGCTTCGGGGTCCTCGAAAATGAAAAACTGTTTTTT

clone size: -
J gene: TRBJ2-4
D gene: TRBD1
V gene: TRBV28
CDR3 protein: CASSPTTGGKAKNIQYF
CDR3 DNA: TGTGCCAGCAGTCCCACGACAGGGGGGAAGGCCAAAAACATTCAGTACTTC

clone size: -
J gene: TRBJ1-3
D gene: TRBD1
V gene: TRBV6-5
CDR3 protein: CASRKDREVGNTIYF
CDR3 DNA: TGTGCCAGCAGAAAGGACAGGGAGGTTGGAAACACCATATATTTT

clone size: -
J gene: TRBJ2-5
D gene: -
V gene: TRBV28
CDR3 protein: CASSPPRGWETQYF
CDR3 DNA: TGTGCCAGCAGTCCCCCCAGGGGTTGGGAGACCCAGTACTTC

clone size: once
J gene: TRBJ2-4
D gene: TRBD2
V gene: TRBV19
CDR3 protein: CASSPRGGGVGEAKNIQYF
CDR3 DNA: TGTGCCAGTAGTCCCCGGGGCGGGGGGGTAGGAGAAGCCAAAAACATTCAGTACTTC

clone size: -
J gene: TRBJ2-7
D gene: TRBD2
V gene: TRBV12-3/TRBV12-4
CDR3 protein: CASTLAGGYEQYF
CDR3 DNA: TGTGCCAGCACCCTAGCGGGGGGCTACGAGCAGTACTTC

clone size: -
J gene: TRBJ1-6
D gene: -
V gene: TRBV19
CDR3 protein: CASSMGQRNSPLHF
CDR3 DNA: TGTGCCAGTAGTATGGGGCAGCGTAATTCACCCCTCCACTTT

clone size: -
J gene: TRBJ2-3
D gene: TRBD2
V gene: TRBV28
CDR3 protein: CASTLAGGRKGEDTQYF
CDR3 DNA: TGTGCCAGCACCCTAGCGGGGGGGCGGAAAGGGGAAGATACGCAGTATTTT

clone size: -
J gene: TRBJ2-5
D gene: -
V gene: TRBV6-5
CDR3 protein: CASTSPGGGETQYF
CDR3 DNA: TGTGCCAGCACTTCCCCAGGGGGAGGAGAGACCCAGTACTTC

clone size: -
J gene: TRBJ1-2
D gene: TRBD1
V gene: TRBV5-1
CDR3 protein: CASSLTGDPNYGYTF
CDR3 DNA: TGCGCCAGCAGCTTGACAGGGGACCCTAACTATGGCTACACCTTC

clone size: -
J gene: TRBJ1-6
D gene: -
V gene: TRBV6-4
CDR3 protein: CASSDQGLGSPLHF
CDR3 DNA: TGTGCCAGCAGTGACCAGGGGCTGGGATCACCCCTCCACTTT

clone size: -
J gene: TRBJ1-5
D gene: -
V gene: TRBV7-8
CDR3 protein: CASSQVKDPGQPQHF
CDR3 DNA: TGTGCCAGCAGCCAGGTGAAAGACCCAGGTCAGCCCCAGCATTTT

clone size: -
J gene: TRBJ2-2
D gene: TRBD1
V gene: TRBV3-1/TRBV3-2
CDR3 protein: CASSQDIGTGKTGELFF
CDR3 DNA: TGTGCCAGCAGCCAAGATATTGGGACAGGGAAAACCGGGGAGCTGTTTTTT

clone size: -
J gene: TRBJ2-5
D gene: -
V gene: TRBV5-5
CDR3 protein: CASSSGQAQETQYF
CDR3 DNA: TGTGCCAGCAGCTCAGGACAAGCCCAAGAGACCCAGTACTTC

clone size: -
J gene: TRBJ1-4
D gene: TRBD1
V gene: TRBV5-8
CDR3 protein: CASSLLRTGEEKLFF
CDR3 DNA: TGTGCCAGCAGCCTATTAAGGACAGGGGAAGAAAAACTGTTTTTT

clone size: few
J gene: TRBJ1-5
D gene: -
V gene: TRBV3-1/TRBV3-2
CDR3 protein: CASSQEGGVNQPQHF
CDR3 DNA: TGTGCCAGCAGCCAAGAAGGAGGGGTCAATCAGCCCCAGCATTTT

clone size: -
J gene: TRBJ1-4
D gene: -
V gene: TRBV18
CDR3 protein: CASSPLGGGEKLFF
CDR3 DNA: TGTGCCAGCTCACCCCTAGGGGGTGGGGAAAAACTGTTTTTT

clone size: -
J gene: TRBJ2-7
D gene: -
V gene: TRBV12-3/TRBV12-4
CDR3 protein: CASSWAGMQQYF
CDR3 DNA: TGTGCCAGCAGTTGGGCGGGGATGCAGCAGTACTTC

clone size: -
J gene: TRBJ2-1
D gene: -
V gene: TRBV4-3
CDR3 protein: CASSPPGRNEQFF
CDR3 DNA: TGCGCCAGCAGCCCCCCGGGTCGAAATGAGCAGTTCTTC

clone size: -
J gene: TRBJ2-1
D gene: TRBD1
V gene: TRBV11-2
CDR3 protein: CASTFGQGDYNEQFF
CDR3 DNA: TGTGCCAGCACTTTCGGACAGGGGGACTACAATGAGCAGTTCTTC

clone size: -
J gene: TRBJ2-2
D gene: -
V gene: TRBV6-5
CDR3 protein: CASSNRELNTGELFF
CDR3 DNA: TGTGCCAGCAGTAACCGGGAGCTGAACACCGGGGAGCTGTTTTTT

clone size: -
J gene: TRBJ2-3
D gene: TRBD2
V gene: TRBV29-1
CDR3 protein: CSVTGTKQYF
CDR3 DNA: TGCAGCGTTACGGGGACTAAGCAGTATTTT

clone size: -
J gene: TRBJ1-4
D gene: -
V gene: TRBV30
CDR3 protein: CAWREMGGLFF
CDR3 DNA: TGTGCCTGGAGGGAGATGGGTGGGCTGTTTTTT

clone size: few
J gene: TRBJ1-1
D gene: -
V gene: TRBV3-1/TRBV3-2
CDR3 protein: CASSPYRRQANTEAFF
CDR3 DNA: TGTGCCAGCAGCCCCTACCGACGACAGGCTAACACTGAAGCTTTCTTT

clone size: -
J gene: TRBJ1-6
D gene: TRBD1
V gene: TRBV28
CDR3 protein: CASSLGTGGNNSPLHF
CDR3 DNA: TGTGCCAGCAGTCTCGGGACAGGGGGCAATAATTCACCCCTCCACTTT